Shown below are 19 T cell receptor beta chains from a single sample sequenced in a study of cytomegalovirus exposure and HLA in healthy donors. This PCR relied on a set of 60 Vbeta primers and 13 Jbeta primers. Measured with immunoSEQ multiplex PCR; TCRdb has only the in-frame clones, and not every one. The sample lists approximately 190,000 clones; 81% were seen once. The sequenced material came from PBMCs. All receptors come from a middle-aged man in good health and CMV-seropositive.

This clone has only a few counts. The chain carries TRBV6-6 and TRBJ2-2, with TRBD1 matching over 9 bases. Germline CDR1 and CDR2: MNHNY and SVGAGI (reference sequence). The CDR3 totals 16 residues. For the CDR3, the DNA is TGTGCGGGGGGTAGGGGACAGGGTTGGAACACCGGGGAGCTGTTTTTT. Translated: CAGGRGQGWNTGELFF.

The chain carries TRBV2 and TRBJ1-2, with D possibly matching TRBD1 (5 bases). Germline V gene sequence: CDR1 SNHLY, CDR2 FYNNEI. Trimming pared 2 bases from V and 4 bases from J, leaving 14 bases between. The length of the CDR3 is 15 residues. The CDR3: CASSESPGGFYGYTF. The CDR3 DNA is TGTGCCAGCAGTGAAAGTCCCGGGGGGTTCTATGGCTACACCTTC. The full variable domain, its missing parts supplied by reference TRBV2 and TRBJ1-2, is EPEVTQTPSHQVTQMGQEVILRCVPISNHLYFYWYRQILGQKVEFLVSFYNNEISEKSEIFDDQFSVERPDGSNFTLKIRSTKLEDSAMYFCASSESPGGFYGYTFGSGTRLTVV.

The chain employs TRBV5-1 and TRBJ2-1, with 8 bases lining up with TRBD2. The germline CDR1 and CDR2 sequences are SGHRS and YFSETQ. The CDR3 spans 18 residues. J gave up 0 bases and V 4 bases, and 12 bases lay outside the gene matches. This CDR3 reads CASSLAGLAGTSYNEQFF. In nucleotides, the CDR3 is TGCGCCAGCAGCCTCGCGGGGCTAGCGGGTACCTCCTACAATGAGCAGTTCTTC.

The chain combines TRBV19 with TRBJ2-7, with D possibly TRBD1 on 6 matching bases. Looked up from germline, CDR1 is LNHDA and CDR2 is SQIVND (reference sequence). The V and J ends lost 5 bases and 2 bases respectively, with 13 bases between them. CDR3 size: 14 residues. The CDR3 here is CASSDPGQTYEQYF. DNA for the CDR3: TGTGCCAGTAGTGACCCGGGACAAACCTACGAGCAGTACTTC.

This chain joins TRBV5-6 and TRBJ2-5; 7 positions match TRBD2. The CDR3 spans 14 residues. Germline CDR1 SGHDT, CDR2 YYEEEE. V lost 4 bases and J lost 2; bases outside the gene matches: 5. The CDR3 DNA reads as TGTGCCAGCAGCCGGGACTACCCACAAGAGACCCAGTACTTC. Translation gives CASSRDYPQETQYF.

A remark on this clone: Other DNA sequences in the sample encode the same CDR3. This sequence joins TRBV5-6 and TRBJ2-7; tentative D call: TRBD2 (5 bases). The CDR3 contains 14 residues. Trimming removed 4 bases from V and 0 bases from J, with 11 bases in between. Germline values: CDR1 SGHDT, CDR2 YYEEEE. This CDR3 reads CASSPRRVSYEQYF. The CDR3 bases are TGTGCCAGCAGCCCGCGGCGGGTCTCCTACGAGCAGTACTTC.

This chain uses TRBV28 with TRBJ1-2; D is possibly TRBD1 (6 bases). The CDR3 runs 14 residues. The V gene's germline CDR1 is MDHEN and CDR2 SYDVKM. Trimming removed 3 bases at V and 6 bases at J, with 14 bases between. The chain's CDR3 is CASSFALTGHGYTF. The DNA for the CDR3 is TGTGCCAGCAGTTTTGCTCTTACAGGGCATGGCTACACCTTC.

On this clone itself: The junction and the germline gene differ at one end; a read error may be behind it. The chain is built from TRBV29-1 and TRBJ2-3; tentative D call: TRBD1 (5 bases). The CDR3 runs to 12 residues. CDR1 and CDR2 from the germline V gene are SQVTM and ANQGSEA. The CDR3 spells CSVEPQTETQYF. CDR3 DNA sequence: TGCAGCGTTGAACCTCAGACAGAAACGCAGTATTTT.

The chain employs TRBV7-2 and TRBJ2-3; 14 bases map to TRBD2. V shed 4 bases and J 5 bases; nucleotides not matched to a gene: 11. Germline CDR1 is SGHTA and CDR2 is FQGNSA. The CDR3 spans 18 residues. CDR3 sequence (DNA): TGTGCCAGCAGCTGGGGGACTAGCGGGGGACGTTTTCGAGATACGCAGTATTTT. Translation: CASSWGTSGGRFRDTQYF.

Worth noting for this clone: The junction does not match germline at one end; this may be a read error. The V gene is TRBV7-9, the J gene TRBJ2-7, with 10 bases identical to TRBD2. The V gene's germline CDR1 is SEHNR and CDR2 FQNEAQ (reference sequence). CDR3 length: 14 amino acids. CDR3 loop: CSSSRGLAAYEQYF. The CDR3 DNA sequence: TGTTCCAGCAGCCGAGGACTAGCGGCCTACGAGCAGTACTTC.

This chain joins TRBV28 and TRBJ1-2, with 7 bases identical to TRBD1. CDR1 and CDR2 from the germline V gene are MDHEN and SYDVKM. There are 16 residues in the CDR3. Trimming removed 6 bases from V and 3 bases from J; junction bases left unmatched: 13. This CDR3 is CASRPGTALVYYGYTF. The CDR3 DNA reads as TGTGCCAGCAGACCCGGGACAGCGTTGGTCTACTATGGCTACACCTTC.

For this clone: At one of its ends the junction is not consistent with the germline gene, which may arise from a read error. The chain recombines TRBV5-1 with TRBJ2-3, with TRBD2 matching 7 bases. The CDR3 is 15 residues long. The germline gives CDR1 SGHRS, CDR2 YFSETQ. CDR3 protein: CASGLAIGRGDTQYF. CDR3 coding DNA: TGCGCCAGCGGCTTGGCGATTGGGAGGGGAGATACGCAGTATTTT.

The chain uses TRBV5-4 and TRBJ2-1; 10 bases map to TRBD1. The germline V gene encodes CDR1 SGHNT and CDR2 YYREEE (reference sequence). The CDR3 contains 14 residues. V gave up 4 bases and J gave up 6 bases; unmatched junction bases: 4. The CDR3 here is CASSPGQGFNEQFF. CDR3 nucleotide sequence: TGTGCCAGCAGCCCGGGACAGGGGTTCAATGAGCAGTTCTTC.

The V gene is TRBV27, the J gene TRBJ2-5, with D perhaps matching TRBD2 (5 bases). Per germline, CDR1 MNHEY and CDR2 SMNVEV (reference sequence). This CDR3 has 13 amino acids. Trimming pared 0 bases from V and 10 bases from J, leaving 12 bases between. This chain's CDR3 is CASSLSGSDYQYF. In DNA form, the CDR3 reads TGTGCCAGCAGTTTATCAGGCAGCGACTACCAGTACTTC.

J is TRBJ1-5 and V is TRBV7-9; D not certain. Per germline, CDR1 SEHNR and CDR2 FQNEAQ (reference sequence). Trimming pared 1 base from V and 4 bases from J, leaving 5 bases between. This CDR3 has 13 amino acids. Written as DNA, the CDR3 is TGTGCCAGCAGCTTAGGGGAGAATCAGCCCCAGCATTTT. It yields the protein CASSLGENQPQHF.

V is TRBV19 and J is TRBJ1-3; maybe TRBD1 (6 bases). The CDR3 has 20 amino acids. The V end lost 0 bases, the J end lost 0 bases, and 21 bases lay between the germline ends. Germline V gene data show CDR1 as LNHDA and CDR2 as SQIVND (reference sequence). CDR3 region: CASSIDPRMWTENSGNTIYF. The CDR3 DNA reads as TGTGCCAGTAGTATAGATCCTAGGATGTGGACAGAGAACTCTGGAAACACCATATATTTT. The entire variable domain, with the rest obtained from reference TRBV19 and TRBJ1-3, is as follows: DGGITQSPKYLFRKEGQNVTLSCEQNLNHDAMYWYRQDPGQGLRLIYYSQIVNDFQKGDIAEGYSVSREKKESFPLTVTSAQKNPTAFYLCASSIDPRMWTENSGNTIYFGEGSWLTVV.

The chain recombines TRBV6-5 with TRBJ2-5; 8 positions agree with TRBD1. The CDR3 is made up of 13 amino acids. The germline V gene encodes CDR1 MNHEY and CDR2 SVGAGI. V lost 5 bases, J lost 7 bases, and 6 bases stayed unmatched. Here the CDR3 reads CASSPDRVATQYF. In nucleotides, the CDR3 is TGTGCCAGCAGTCCGGACAGGGTAGCGACCCAGTACTTC.

The gene calls are TRBV4-2 and TRBJ2-7, with TRBD1 matching 12 bases. Unmatched junction bases numbered 10, after V lost 4 bases and J lost 6 bases. The CDR3 is 16 amino acids. CDR1 LGHNA and CDR2 YNFKEQ come from the germline V gene. The CDR3 sequence: CASSLGQGAPEIEQYF. Here the CDR3 DNA reads TGTGCCAGCAGCCTGGGACAGGGGGCGCCAGAGATCGAGCAGTACTTC.

The V gene is TRBV28, the J gene TRBJ2-1; no definite D call. The V and J ends lost 6 bases and 4 bases respectively, with 13 bases between them. Germline-derived CDR1 and CDR2 are MDHEN and SYDVKM. The CDR3 contains 14 residues. The CDR3 nucleotides are TGTGCCAGCAGCCCGGGTCCTCGATACAATGAGCAGTTCTTC. This sequence encodes CASSPGPRYNEQFF.